A selection of T cell receptor beta chains follows, all from one sample in a study of CD8+CD57+ T cells in acquired aplastic anemia. Using its own MiXCR run on the reads, TCRdb lists one record per CDR3 protein. The table shows under 250,000 distinct CDR3 sequences, with roughly 35% occurring only once. Sequenced: sorted CD4+, CD8+, or CD8+CD57+ T cells (not recorded which) from PBMCs. These TCRs come from a human donor in good health, serving as a control. Each CDR3 is given with its conserved first and last residue. The order of the fields is D gene, V gene, clone size, J gene, CDR3 DNA, CDR3 protein. The D gene is left open where the match is weak. Where a row states a size, it is once, few, many or the class of an expanded clone; other rows omit it.

TRBD2	TRBV7-6	many	TRBJ2-1	TGTGCCAGCAGCCCCGTCCGCGGGAGGACCTACAATGAGCAGTTCTTC	CASSPVRGRTYNEQFF
.	TRBV19	many	TRBJ1-5	TGTGCCAGTAGTTTGGGGACTACAAGCAATCAGCCCCAGCATTTT	CASSLGTTSNQPQHF
.	TRBV10-3	many	TRBJ1-6	TGTGCCATCAGTTCGGGGGCGGTCGGAACCCTCCACTTT	CAISSGAVGTLHF
.	TRBV7-9	many	TRBJ1-2	TGTGCCAGCAGCTTAGTGGAAGGGGCAAATTCCAACTATGGCTACACCTTC	CASSLVEGANSNYGYTF
TRBD2	TRBV7-2	.	TRBJ2-7	TGTGCCAGCAGCCGTAGCGGGGACTACGAGCAGTACTTC	CASSRSGDYEQYF
.	TRBV5-1	.	TRBJ1-1	TGCGCCAGCAGCTTGAGGTCAGGTCCGAACACTGAAGCTTTCTTT	CASSLRSGPNTEAFF
.	TRBV6-5	many	TRBJ2-7	TGTGCCAGCAGTTACTCGATTCCGGTTACCTACGAGCAGTACTTC	CASSYSIPVTYEQYF
.	TRBV15	.	TRBJ2-5	TGTGCCACCAGCAGAGCCGGACCGGTGGAAGAGACCCAGTACTTC	CATSRAGPVEETQYF
.	TRBV6-1	.	TRBJ2-3	TGTGCCAGCACCGGGTTCCGACCAGGGGAGAAGACAGATACGCAGTATTTT	CASTGFRPGEKTDTQYF
.	TRBV20-1	many	TRBJ2-7	TGCAGTGCTAGAGACCCCGCGGGGACTGAGCAGTACTTC	CSARDPAGTEQYF
.	TRBV25-1	many	TRBJ1-1	TGTGCCAGCAGTGGTACAGGGTGGAAAACTGAAGCTTTCTTT	CASSGTGWKTEAFF
TRBD1	TRBV7-8	once	TRBJ1-1	TGTGCCAGCAGCTCCCGGGACAGGCCGATGAACACTGAAGCTTTCTTT	CASSSRDRPMNTEAFF
TRBD1	TRBV19	.	TRBJ2-7	TGTGCCAGTAGCCGGAGACAGGGAATCTACGAGCAGTACTTC	CASSRRQGIYEQYF
.	TRBV20-1	few	TRBJ1-1	TGCAGTGCTAGAGATCCGGGGACAAAGGCTGCGACCACTGAAGCTTTCTTT	CSARDPGTKAATTEAFF
.	TRBV5-6	.	TRBJ1-1	TGTGCCAGCTCACCCATGGGGGGGCAGTATGGGATGAACACTGAAGCTTTCTTT	CASSPMGGQYGMNTEAFF
TRBD1	TRBV4-3	few	TRBJ2-7	TGCGCCAGCAGCCGAACACCGGGGACAGGGGGTGGGTACGAGCAGTACTTC	CASSRTPGTGGGYEQYF
.	TRBV5-5	.	TRBJ2-6	TGTGCCAGCAGCTTGACAACAGGCTCTGGGGCCAACGTCCTGACTTTC	CASSLTTGSGANVLTF
.	TRBV10-3	once	TRBJ2-3	TGTGCCATAAGGGAGTCAACAGGGCCGCAGTATTTT	CAIRESTGPQYF
.	TRBV19	few	TRBJ1-4	TGTGCCAGTAGGGAGGCTGCACCGAATGAAAAACTGTTTTTT	CASREAAPNEKLFF
TRBD2	TRBV29-1	.	TRBJ2-3	TGCAGCGTTGCTGGGGGGCCTAGCGGGGGCCGCACAGATACGCAGTATTTT	CSVAGGPSGGRTDTQYF
TRBD1	TRBV20-1	many	TRBJ1-4	TGCAGTGCTATGGGACAGGGTAATGAAAAACTGTTTTTT	CSAMGQGNEKLFF
.	TRBV20-1	many	TRBJ2-5	TGCAGTGCTAGTGGGCGCGACTTACAAGAGACCCAGTACTTC	CSASGRDLQETQYF
.	TRBV5-1	.	TRBJ1-1	TGCGCCAGCAGCCCGGAAGGGAGACGTTTGCAAGAGTTGAACACTGAAGCTTTCTTT	CASSPEGRRLQELNTEAFF
.	TRBV5-6	few	TRBJ1-2	TGTGCCAGCATCCTGTGGGGGGCTGCAAACTATGGCTACACCTTC	CASILWGAANYGYTF
.	TRBV4-1	once	TRBJ2-7	TGCGCCAGCAGCCAGGGCCACTCGAGCTCCTACAAGCAGTACTTC	CASSQGHSSSYKQYF
TRBD1	TRBV27	.	TRBJ2-1	TGTGCCAGCAGTTACGAGACAGGGTACTACAATGAGCAGTTCTTC	CASSYETGYYNEQFF
.	TRBV20-1	many	TRBJ2-3	TGCAGTGCTAGACCCCGGGGCGGGGAAAGCACAGATACGCAGTATTTT	CSARPRGGESTDTQYF
TRBD1	TRBV12-3/TRBV12-4	once	TRBJ1-6	TGTGCCAGCAGAAGGACAGCGAGCTCCGAGCGACAGGGTCACGATTCACCCCTCCACTTT	CASRRTASSERQGHDSPLHF
.	TRBV11-1	.	TRBJ1-1	TGTGCCAGCTCACCACGGCTGCCCTTAGGGAACACTGAAGCTTTCTTT	CASSPRLPLGNTEAFF
.	TRBV30	few	TRBJ1-2	TGTGCCTGGAGTGTGGGGGTGAGTGGCTACACCTTC	CAWSVGVSGYTF
.	TRBV9	.	TRBJ1-1	TGTGCCAGCAGCCAACGAGGGCAGGCCATTTTGAACACTGAAGCTTTCTTT	CASSQRGQAILNTEAFF
.	TRBV20-1	.	TRBJ2-7	TGCAGTGCTAGAGACTGGCTAGCCTACGAGCAGTACTTC	CSARDWLAYEQYF
.	TRBV19	.	TRBJ2-2	TGTGCCAGTCACCAACAGGGCACCGGGGAGCTGTTTTTT	CASHQQGTGELFF
.	TRBV6-1	few	TRBJ1-5	TGTGCTTCGGGGGGTCAGCCCCAGCATTTT	CASGGQPQHF
.	TRBV2	few	TRBJ1-5	TGTGCCAGCAGCCTGGGACGCCCCGGCAATCAGCCCCAGCATTTT	CASSLGRPGNQPQHF
.	TRBV6-1	.	TRBJ1-6	TGTGCCAGCAGTACCGGGGCCTATAATTCACCCCTCCACTTT	CASSTGAYNSPLHF